The present T cell receptor (beta chain) was sequenced within a study of T cells in Graves' hyperthyroidism and ophthalmopathy. Amplification targeted TCR beta CDR3 regions from RNA transcripts. With the HTBI primer set, the TCR CDR3 went through a first round of RT-PCR. TCRdb reprocessed the multiplex PCR reads via MiXCR and lists one record per CDR3 protein. The repertoire consists of 470,000 or so distinct CDR3 sequences, with less than 25% occurring once and the leading ten covering approximately 26%. Graves' hyperthyroidism qualified as stable when ophthalmopathy did not progress within 18 months. This clonotype occurred many times. The antigen is not known. The CDR3 runs 16 residues. With 0 bases clipped from V and 8 bases from J, the junction kept 11 bases outside the gene matches. CDR1 is SGHVS and CDR2 is FNYEAQ in the germline V gene. Study results and caveats: Ophthalmopathy was told apart from stable hyperthyroidism by a 13 V-J model. Most clonotypes expanded in thyroid above 0.001 were likewise present in blood. With a median lead of 6.5 months before onset, the model predicted ophthalmopathy.

The material sequenced was blood. This TCR was recovered from a man aged 18 to 35 with Graves' hyperthyroidism. This chain joins TRBV7-6 and TRBJ1-2; 8 bases are a match to TRBD1. The CDR3 loop is CASSLAPGQVKEGYTF. CDR3 bases: TGTGCCAGCAGCTTAGCACCGGGACAGGTTAAAGAAGGCTACACCTTC.